This T cell receptor (beta chain) was found in a study of technical replicates of blood from a handful of donors. Sequencing was performed with immunoSEQ multiplex PCR; in TCRdb, only in-frame clones are kept and a portion is missing. The profile shows approximately 87,000 clones, roughly 95% of them singletons. This sequence was found in a human donor in good health. Sample: T cells isolated from PBMCs.

The CDR3 DNA is TGTGCCAGCAGCTCGCCGGGACAGCCGCCAGATACGCAGTATTTT. Translation gives CASSSPGQPPDTQYF. V usage is TRBV5-4 and J usage is TRBJ2-3; 7 bases are a match to TRBD1. The junction had 8 bases not matched to a gene; V was cut back by 3 bases and J by 4 bases. Germline values: CDR1 SGHNT, CDR2 YYREEE (reference sequence). The CDR3 loop spans 15 amino acids. The full variable domain, in which reference TRBV5-4 and TRBJ2-3 provide the parts outside the CDR3, is ETGVTQSPTHLIKTRGQQVTLRCSSQSGHNTVSWYQQALGQGPQFIFQYYREEENGRGNFPPRFSGLQFPNYSSELNVNALELDDSALYLCASSSPGQPPDTQYFGPGTRLTVL.